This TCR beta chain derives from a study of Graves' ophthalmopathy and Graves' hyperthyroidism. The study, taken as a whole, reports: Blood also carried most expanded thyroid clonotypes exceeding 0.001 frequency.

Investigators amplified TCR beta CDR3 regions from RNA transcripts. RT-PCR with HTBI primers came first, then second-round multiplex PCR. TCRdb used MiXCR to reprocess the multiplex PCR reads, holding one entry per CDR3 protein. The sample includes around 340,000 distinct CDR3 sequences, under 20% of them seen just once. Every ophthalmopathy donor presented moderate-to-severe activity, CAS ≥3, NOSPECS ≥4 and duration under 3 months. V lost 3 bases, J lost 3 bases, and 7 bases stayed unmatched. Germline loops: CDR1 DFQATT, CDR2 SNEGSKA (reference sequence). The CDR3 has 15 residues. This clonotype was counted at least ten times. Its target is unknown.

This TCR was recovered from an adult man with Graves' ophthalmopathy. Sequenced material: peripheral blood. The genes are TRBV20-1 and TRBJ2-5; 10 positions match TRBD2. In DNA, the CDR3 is TGCAGTGCTAGGGCCGGGAGCGGGGGGGAAGAGACCCAGTACTTC. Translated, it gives CSARAGSGGEETQYF.